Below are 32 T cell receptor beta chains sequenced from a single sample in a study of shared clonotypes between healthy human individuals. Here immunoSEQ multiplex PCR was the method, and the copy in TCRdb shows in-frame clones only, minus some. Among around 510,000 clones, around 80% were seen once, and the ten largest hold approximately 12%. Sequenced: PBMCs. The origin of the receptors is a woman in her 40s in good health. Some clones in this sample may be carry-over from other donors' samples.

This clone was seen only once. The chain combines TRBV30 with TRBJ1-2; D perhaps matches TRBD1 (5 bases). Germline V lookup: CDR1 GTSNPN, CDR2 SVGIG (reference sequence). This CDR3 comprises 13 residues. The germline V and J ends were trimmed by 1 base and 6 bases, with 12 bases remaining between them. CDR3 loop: CAWSDGGEDGYTF. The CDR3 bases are TGTGCCTGGAGTGATGGGGGAGAGGATGGCTACACCTTC.

The CDR3 region has the DNA TGTGCCAGTACCCGGGGGGGTTACTCTGGGGCCAACGTCCTGACTTTC. It specifies CASTRGGYSGANVLTF. The chain joins TRBV19 to TRBJ2-6; 8 bases fit TRBD2. Trimming removed 7 bases from V and 0 bases from J; junction bases left unmatched: 5. This CDR3 has 16 residues. Looked up from germline, CDR1 is LNHDA and CDR2 is SQIVND (reference sequence).

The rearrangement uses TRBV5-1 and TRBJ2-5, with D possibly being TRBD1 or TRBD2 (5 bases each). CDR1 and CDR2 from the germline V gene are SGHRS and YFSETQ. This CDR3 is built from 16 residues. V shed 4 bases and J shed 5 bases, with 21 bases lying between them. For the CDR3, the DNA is TGCGCCAGCAGCAGCTACACCACAGCCTGGGGGGAGACCCAGTACTTC. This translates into CASSSYTTAWGETQYF. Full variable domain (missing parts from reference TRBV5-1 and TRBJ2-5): KAGVTQTPRYLIKTRGQQVTLSCSPISGHRSVSWYQQTPGQGLQFLFEYFSETQRNKGNFPGRFSGRQFSNSRSEMNVSTLELGDSALYLCASSSYTTAWGETQYFGPGTRLLVL.

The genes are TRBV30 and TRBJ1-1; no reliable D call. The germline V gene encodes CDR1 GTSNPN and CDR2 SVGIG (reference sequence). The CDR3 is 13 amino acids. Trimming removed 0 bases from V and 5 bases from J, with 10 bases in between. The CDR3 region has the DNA TGTGCCTGGAGTGTAGGAGGGAGTACTGAAGCTTTCTTT. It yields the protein CAWSVGGSTEAFF.

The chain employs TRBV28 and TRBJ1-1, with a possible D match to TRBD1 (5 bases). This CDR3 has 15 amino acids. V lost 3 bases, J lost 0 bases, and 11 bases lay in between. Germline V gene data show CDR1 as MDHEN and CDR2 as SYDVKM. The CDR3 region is CASSLAGRLNTEAFF. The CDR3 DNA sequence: TGTGCCAGCAGTTTGGCAGGGCGACTGAACACTGAAGCTTTCTTT.

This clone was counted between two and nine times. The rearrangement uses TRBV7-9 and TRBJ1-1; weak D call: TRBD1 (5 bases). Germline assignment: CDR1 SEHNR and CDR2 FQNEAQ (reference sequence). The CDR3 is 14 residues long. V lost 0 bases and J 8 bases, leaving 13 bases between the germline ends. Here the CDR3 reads CASSLARSRGEAFF. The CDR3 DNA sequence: TGTGCCAGCAGCTTAGCCCGTAGTAGGGGAGAAGCTTTCTTT.

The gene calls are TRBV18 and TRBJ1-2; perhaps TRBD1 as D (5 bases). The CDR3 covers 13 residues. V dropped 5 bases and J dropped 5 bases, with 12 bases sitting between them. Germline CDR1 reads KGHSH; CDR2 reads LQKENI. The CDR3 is CASSGARAYGYTF. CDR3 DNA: TGTGCCAGCTCAGGGGCCAGGGCTTATGGCTACACCTTC.

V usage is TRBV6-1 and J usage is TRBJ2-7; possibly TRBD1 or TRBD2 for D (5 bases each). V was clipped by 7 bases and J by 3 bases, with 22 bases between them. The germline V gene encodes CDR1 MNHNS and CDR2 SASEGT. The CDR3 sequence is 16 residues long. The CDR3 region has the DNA TGTGCCAGCATTGAGGGGTTTAGTGGAAAGATCTACGAGCAGTACTTC. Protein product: CASIEGFSGKIYEQYF.

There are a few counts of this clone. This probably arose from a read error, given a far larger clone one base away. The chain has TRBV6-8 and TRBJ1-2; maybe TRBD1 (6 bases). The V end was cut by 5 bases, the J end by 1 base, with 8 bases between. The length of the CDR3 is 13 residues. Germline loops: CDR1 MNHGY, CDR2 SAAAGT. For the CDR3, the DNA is TGTGCCAGCAGTGAACAGGGTAACTATGGCTACACCTTC. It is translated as CASSEQGNYGYTF.

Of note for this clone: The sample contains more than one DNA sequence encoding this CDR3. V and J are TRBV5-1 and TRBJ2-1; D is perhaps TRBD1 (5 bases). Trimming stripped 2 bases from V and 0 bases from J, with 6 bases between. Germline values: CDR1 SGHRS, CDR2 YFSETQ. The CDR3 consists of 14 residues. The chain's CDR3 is CASSLDSSYNEQFF. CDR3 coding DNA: TGCGCCAGCAGCTTAGACAGCTCCTACAATGAGCAGTTCTTC.

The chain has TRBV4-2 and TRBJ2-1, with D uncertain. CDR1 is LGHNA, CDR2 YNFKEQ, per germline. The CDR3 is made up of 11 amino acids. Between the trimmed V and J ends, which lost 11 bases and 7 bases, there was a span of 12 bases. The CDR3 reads CAPPLRNEQFF. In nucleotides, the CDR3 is TGTGCCCCCCCCCTTAGGAATGAGCAGTTCTTC.

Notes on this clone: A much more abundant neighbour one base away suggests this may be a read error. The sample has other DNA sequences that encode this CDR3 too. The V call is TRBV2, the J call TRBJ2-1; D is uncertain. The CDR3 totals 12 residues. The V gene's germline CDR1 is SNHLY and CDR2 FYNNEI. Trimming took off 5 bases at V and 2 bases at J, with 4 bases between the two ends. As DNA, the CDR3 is TGTGCCAGCAGTCCGACCTACAATGAGCAGTTCTTC. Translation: CASSPTYNEQFF.

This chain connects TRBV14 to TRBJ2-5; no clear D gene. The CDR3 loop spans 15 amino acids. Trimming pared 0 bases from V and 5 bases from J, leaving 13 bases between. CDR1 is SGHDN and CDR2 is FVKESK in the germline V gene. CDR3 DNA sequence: TGTGCCAGCAGCCAAGATCTAGGCGTCTGGGAGACCCAGTACTTC. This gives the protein CASSQDLGVWETQYF.

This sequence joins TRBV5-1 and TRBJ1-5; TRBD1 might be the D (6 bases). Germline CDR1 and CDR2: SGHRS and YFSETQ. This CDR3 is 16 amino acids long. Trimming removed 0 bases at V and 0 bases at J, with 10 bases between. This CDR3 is CASSLGSRGSNQPQHF. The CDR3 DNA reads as TGCGCCAGCAGCTTGGGTTCCAGGGGTAGCAATCAGCCCCAGCATTTT.

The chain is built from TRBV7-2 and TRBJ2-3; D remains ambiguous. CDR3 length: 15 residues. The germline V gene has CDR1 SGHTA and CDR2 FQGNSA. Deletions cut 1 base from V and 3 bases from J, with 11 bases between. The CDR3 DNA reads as TGTGCCAGCAGCTTAGGAAGATCCTTTACAGATACGCAGTATTTT. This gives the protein CASSLGRSFTDTQYF.

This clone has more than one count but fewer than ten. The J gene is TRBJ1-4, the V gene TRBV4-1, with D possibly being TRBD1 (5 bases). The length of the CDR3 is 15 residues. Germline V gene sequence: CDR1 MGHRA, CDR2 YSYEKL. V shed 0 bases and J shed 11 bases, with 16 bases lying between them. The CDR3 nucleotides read TGCGCCAGCAGCCAAGAAGCGGGGACCTCATACAAACTGTTTTTT. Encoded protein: CASSQEAGTSYKLFF.

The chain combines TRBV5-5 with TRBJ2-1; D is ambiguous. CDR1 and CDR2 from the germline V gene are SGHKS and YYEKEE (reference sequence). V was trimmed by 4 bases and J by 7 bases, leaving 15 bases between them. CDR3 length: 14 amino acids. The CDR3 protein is CASSDLHWANEQFF. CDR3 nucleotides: TGTGCCAGCAGCGATTTGCATTGGGCGAATGAGCAGTTCTTC.

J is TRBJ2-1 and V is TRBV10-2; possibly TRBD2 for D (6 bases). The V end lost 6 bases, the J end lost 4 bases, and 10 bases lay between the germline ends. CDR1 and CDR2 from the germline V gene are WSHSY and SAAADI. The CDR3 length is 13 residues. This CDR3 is CASSPGRYNEQFF. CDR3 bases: TGCGCCAGCAGCCCCGGGAGATACAATGAGCAGTTCTTC.

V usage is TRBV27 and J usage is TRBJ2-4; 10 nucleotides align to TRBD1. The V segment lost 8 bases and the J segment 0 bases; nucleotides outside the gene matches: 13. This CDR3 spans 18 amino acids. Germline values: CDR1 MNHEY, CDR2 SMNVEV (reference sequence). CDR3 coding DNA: TGTGCCAGCCCAGGGGCGGGACAGGGGATTTTAGCCAAAAACATTCAGTACTTC. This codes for CASPGAGQGILAKNIQYF.

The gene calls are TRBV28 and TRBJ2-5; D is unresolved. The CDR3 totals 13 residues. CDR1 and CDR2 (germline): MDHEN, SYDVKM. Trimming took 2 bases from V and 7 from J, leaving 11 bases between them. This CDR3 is CASSLVAPRTQYF. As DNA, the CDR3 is TGTGCCAGCAGTTTAGTAGCCCCCAGGACCCAGTACTTC.

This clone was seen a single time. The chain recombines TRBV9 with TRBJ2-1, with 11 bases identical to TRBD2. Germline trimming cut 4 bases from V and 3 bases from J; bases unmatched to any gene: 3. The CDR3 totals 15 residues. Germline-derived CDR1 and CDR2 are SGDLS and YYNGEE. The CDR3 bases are TGTGCCAGCAGCACCGGGACTAGCGGCTACAATGAGCAGTTCTTC. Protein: CASSTGTSGYNEQFF.

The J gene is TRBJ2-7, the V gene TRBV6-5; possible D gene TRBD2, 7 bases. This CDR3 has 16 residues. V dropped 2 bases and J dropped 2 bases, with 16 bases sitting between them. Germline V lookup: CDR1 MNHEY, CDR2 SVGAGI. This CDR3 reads CASSYRGGRTAYEQYF. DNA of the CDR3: TGTGCCAGCAGTTACAGGGGGGGGCGGACCGCCTACGAGCAGTACTTC.

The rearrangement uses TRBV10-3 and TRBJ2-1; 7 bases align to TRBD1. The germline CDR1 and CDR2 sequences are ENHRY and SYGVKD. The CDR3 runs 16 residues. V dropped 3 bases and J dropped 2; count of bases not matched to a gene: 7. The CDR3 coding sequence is TGTGCCATCAGTGACCACGACAGGGTCGCCTACAATGAGCAGTTCTTC. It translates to CAISDHDRVAYNEQFF.

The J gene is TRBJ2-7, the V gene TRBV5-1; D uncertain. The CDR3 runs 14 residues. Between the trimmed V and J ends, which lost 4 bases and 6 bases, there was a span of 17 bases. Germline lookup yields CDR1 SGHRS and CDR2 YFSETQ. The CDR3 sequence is CASSHEGATGEQYF. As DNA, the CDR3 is TGCGCCAGCAGCCATGAAGGTGCGACGGGCGAGCAGTACTTC.

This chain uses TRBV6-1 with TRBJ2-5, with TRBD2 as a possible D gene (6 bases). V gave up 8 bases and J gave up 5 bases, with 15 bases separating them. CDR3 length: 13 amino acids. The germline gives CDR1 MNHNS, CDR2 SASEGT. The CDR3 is CASARGGRETQYF. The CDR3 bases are TGTGCCAGCGCTAGGGGAGGTCGGGAGACCCAGTACTTC.

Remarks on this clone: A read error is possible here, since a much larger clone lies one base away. The CDR3 here is CASSTTSGSGNEQFF. CDR3 DNA: TGTGCCAGCAGCACGACTAGCGGGAGTGGAAATGAGCAGTTCTTC. The chain has TRBV6-1 and TRBJ2-1; 12 nucleotides match TRBD2. Germline assignment: CDR1 MNHNS and CDR2 SASEGT. This CDR3 contains 15 residues. V lost 6 bases to trimming and J lost 7 bases; unmatched junction nucleotides: 7.

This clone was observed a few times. CDR3 in DNA: TGTGCCAGCTCACTTGGGACAGGGGGCAATAATGAGCAGTTCTTC. Protein sequence: CASSLGTGGNNEQFF. The chain has TRBV18 and TRBJ2-1, with 12 bases identical to TRBD1. Germline V gene sequence: CDR1 KGHSH, CDR2 LQKENI. The V gene end was trimmed by 4 bases and the J gene end by 7 bases; junction bases not matched to a gene: 5. The CDR3 has 15 residues.

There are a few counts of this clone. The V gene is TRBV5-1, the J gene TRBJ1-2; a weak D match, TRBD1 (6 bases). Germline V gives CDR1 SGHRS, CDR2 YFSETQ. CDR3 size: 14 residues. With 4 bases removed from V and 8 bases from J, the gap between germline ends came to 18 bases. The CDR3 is CASSPIGGANGYTF. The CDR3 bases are TGCGCCAGCAGCCCGATAGGGGGGGCAAACGGCTACACCTTC.

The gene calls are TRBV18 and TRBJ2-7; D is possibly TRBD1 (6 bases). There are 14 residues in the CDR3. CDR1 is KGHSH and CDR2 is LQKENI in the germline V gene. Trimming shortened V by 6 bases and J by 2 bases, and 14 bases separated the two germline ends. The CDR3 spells CASSPGANAYEQYF. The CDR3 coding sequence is TGTGCCAGCTCCCCAGGGGCCAATGCCTACGAGCAGTACTTC.

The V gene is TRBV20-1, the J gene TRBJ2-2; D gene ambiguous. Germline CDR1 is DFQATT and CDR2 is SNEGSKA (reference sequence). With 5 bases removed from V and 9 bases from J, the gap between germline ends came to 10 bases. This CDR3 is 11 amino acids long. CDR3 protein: CSAPRSRELFF. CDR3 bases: TGCAGTGCTCCGCGATCCCGGGAGCTGTTTTTT.

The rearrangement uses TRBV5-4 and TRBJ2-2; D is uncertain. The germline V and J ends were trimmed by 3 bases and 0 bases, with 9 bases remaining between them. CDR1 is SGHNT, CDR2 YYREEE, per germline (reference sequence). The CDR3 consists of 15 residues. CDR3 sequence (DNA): TGTGCCAGCAGCTCGTTCCTATCGAACACCGGGGAGCTGTTTTTT. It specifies CASSSFLSNTGELFF.

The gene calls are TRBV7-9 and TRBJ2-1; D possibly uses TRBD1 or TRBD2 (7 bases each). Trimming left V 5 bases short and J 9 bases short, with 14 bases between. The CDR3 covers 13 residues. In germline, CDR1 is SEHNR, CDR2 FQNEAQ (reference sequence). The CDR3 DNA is TGTGCCAGCAGCCTGAGCGGGACAGCTGAGCAGTTCTTC. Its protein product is CASSLSGTAEQFF.